The 10 T cell receptor beta chains given below trace back to one sample, sequenced in a study of TIL therapy for anti-PD-1-resistant metastatic lung cancer. Time point here: pre-treatment sample, taken before nivolumab and TIL therapy. The immunoSEQ assay was v3. The data were produced by immunoSEQ multiplex PCR, yet TCRdb's version contains in-frame clones alone and is incomplete. The sample holds 40,000 to 55,000 clones; around 80% are singletons and the top ten take roughly 5%. The sequences come from blood, collected at baseline. These receptors were taken from a woman aged 25-80 years with non-small cell lung cancer.

The chain uses TRBV6-6 and TRBJ2-7; 7 bases agree with TRBD1. Germline V lookup: CDR1 MNHNY, CDR2 SVGAGI (reference sequence). The length of the CDR3 is 15 residues. The J segment lost 0 bases and the V segment lost 7 bases, leaving 9 bases of the junction unmatched. The chain's CDR3 is CASTPGQAYSYEQYF. Written as DNA, the CDR3 is TGTGCCAGCACCCCCGGACAGGCCTACTCCTACGAGCAGTACTTC.

The chain couples TRBV5-6 to TRBJ2-2, with 10 bases fitting TRBD1. Losses at the gene ends were 4 bases for V and 6 bases for J; bases not matched to a gene: 9. Germline assignment: CDR1 SGHDT and CDR2 YYEEEE. The CDR3 length is 16 residues. The CDR3: CASSTSGTGEAGELFF. The CDR3 nucleotides are TGTGCCAGCAGCACTTCCGGGACAGGGGAAGCCGGGGAGCTGTTTTTT.

This clone was counted between two and nine times. V and J are TRBV5-1 and TRBJ1-2; possible D gene TRBD1, 6 bases. CDR3 length equals 14 residues. V was cut by 2 bases and J by 4 bases, with 12 bases left in between. CDR1 and CDR2 from the germline V gene are SGHRS and YFSETQ. CDR3 amino acids: CASSFQGQSYGYTF. The CDR3 DNA reads TGCGCCAGCAGCTTTCAGGGGCAGTCCTATGGCTACACCTTC.

J is TRBJ2-3 and V is TRBV29-1, with 9 bases fitting TRBD1. The CDR3 is 15 amino acids. The germline V gene encodes CDR1 SQVTM and CDR2 ANQGSEA. Losses at the gene ends were 4 bases for V and 5 bases for J; bases not matched to a gene: 10. Here the CDR3 DNA reads TGCAGCGTTGTGGGGAATTACAGGGGGCGAGATACGCAGTATTTT. This translates into CSVVGNYRGRDTQYF.

This clone was counted a few times. J is TRBJ1-4 and V is TRBV30; TRBD1 matches 8 bases. The CDR3 sequence is 13 residues long. Per germline, CDR1 GTSNPN and CDR2 SVGIG (reference sequence). The J segment lost 10 bases and the V segment lost 3 bases, leaving 7 bases of the junction unmatched. CDR3 DNA sequence: TGTGCCTGGAGCGGACAGGGAAAGGCAAAACTGTTTTTT. Its protein is CAWSGQGKAKLFF.

The rearrangement joins TRBV5-4 to TRBJ2-5; D not resolved. V was shortened by 3 bases and J by 2 bases, with 8 bases between the two germline ends. Per the germline V gene, CDR1 is SGHNT and CDR2 is YYREEE (reference sequence). This CDR3 has 13 amino acids. CDR3 DNA sequence: TGTGCCAGCAGCTCCGGGCAACAAGAGACCCAGTACTTC. Translating it yields CASSSGQQETQYF.

The chain employs TRBV4-1 and TRBJ2-7, with TRBD2 matching over 10 bases. The junction had 8 bases not matched to a gene; V was cut back by 1 base and J by 2 bases. This CDR3 has 17 residues. Germline lookup yields CDR1 MGHRA and CDR2 YSYEKL. CDR3 sequence: CASSQGLAGEWAYEQYF. CDR3 nucleotides: TGCGCCAGCAGCCAAGGGCTAGCGGGAGAGTGGGCCTACGAGCAGTACTTC.

Here the CDR3 reads CAISEQVDSNQPQHF. The CDR3 DNA reads as TGTGCCATCAGTGAACAGGTAGATAGCAATCAGCCCCAGCATTTT. V and J are TRBV10-3 and TRBJ1-5; D is possibly TRBD1 (5 bases). Trimming removed 3 bases from V and 0 bases from J, with 9 bases in between. Per the germline V gene, CDR1 is ENHRY and CDR2 is SYGVKD. There are 15 residues in the CDR3.

The chain employs TRBV7-2 and TRBJ2-1; D call uncertain. The germline V gene has CDR1 SGHTA and CDR2 FQGNSA. The CDR3 runs 16 residues. V lost 2 bases and J lost 0, with 11 bases in between. The CDR3 loop is CASSLIGSLSYNEQFF. The CDR3 coding sequence is TGTGCCAGCAGCTTAATTGGCAGCCTCTCCTACAATGAGCAGTTCTTC.

The chain couples TRBV7-2 to TRBJ1-4; the D gene is possibly TRBD1 (5 bases). Germline CDR1 and CDR2: SGHTA and FQGNSA. Trimming cost V 1 base and J 6 bases, with 9 bases left between them. The length of the CDR3 is 14 residues. The CDR3 bases are TGTGCCAGCAGCTTAGGACAGAATGATGAAAAACTGTTTTTT. Protein product: CASSLGQNDEKLFF.